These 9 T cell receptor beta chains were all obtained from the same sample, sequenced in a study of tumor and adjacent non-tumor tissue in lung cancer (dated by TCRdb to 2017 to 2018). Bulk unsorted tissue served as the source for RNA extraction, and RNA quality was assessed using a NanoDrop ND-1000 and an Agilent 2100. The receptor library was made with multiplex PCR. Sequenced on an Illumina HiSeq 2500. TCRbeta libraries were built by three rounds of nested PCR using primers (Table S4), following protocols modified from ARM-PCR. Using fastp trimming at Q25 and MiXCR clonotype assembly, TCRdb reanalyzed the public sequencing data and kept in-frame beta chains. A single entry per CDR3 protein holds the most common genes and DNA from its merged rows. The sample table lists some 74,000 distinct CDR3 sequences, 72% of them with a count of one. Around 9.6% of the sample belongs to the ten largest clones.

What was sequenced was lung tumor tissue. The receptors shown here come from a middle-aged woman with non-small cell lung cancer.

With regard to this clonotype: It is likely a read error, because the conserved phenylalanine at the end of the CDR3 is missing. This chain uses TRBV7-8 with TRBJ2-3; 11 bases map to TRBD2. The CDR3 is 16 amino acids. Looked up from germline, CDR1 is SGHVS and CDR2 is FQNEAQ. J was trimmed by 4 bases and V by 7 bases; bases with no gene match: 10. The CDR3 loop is CASNPRLAGLPDTQYY. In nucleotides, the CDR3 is TGTGCCAGCAACCCCCGACTAGCGGGGCTTCCAGATACGCAGTATTAT.

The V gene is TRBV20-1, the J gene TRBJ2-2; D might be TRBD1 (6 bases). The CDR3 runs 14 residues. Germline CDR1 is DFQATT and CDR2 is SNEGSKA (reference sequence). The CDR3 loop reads CRAPPGHDTGELFF. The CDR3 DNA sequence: TGCAGAGCTCCGCCGGGACATGATACCGGGGAGCTGTTTTTT.

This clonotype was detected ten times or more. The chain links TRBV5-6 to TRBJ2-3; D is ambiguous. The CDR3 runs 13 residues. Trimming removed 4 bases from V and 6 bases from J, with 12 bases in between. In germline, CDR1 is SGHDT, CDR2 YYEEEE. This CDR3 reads CASSLSSADTQYF. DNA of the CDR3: TGTGCCAGCAGCCTGTCATCTGCGGATACGCAGTATTTT. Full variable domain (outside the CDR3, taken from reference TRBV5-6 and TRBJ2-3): DAGVTQSPTHLIKTRGQQVTLRCSPKSGHDTVSWYQQALGQGPQFIFQYYEEEERQRGNFPDRFSGHQFPNYSSELNVNALLLGDSALYLCASSLSSADTQYFGPGTRLTVL.

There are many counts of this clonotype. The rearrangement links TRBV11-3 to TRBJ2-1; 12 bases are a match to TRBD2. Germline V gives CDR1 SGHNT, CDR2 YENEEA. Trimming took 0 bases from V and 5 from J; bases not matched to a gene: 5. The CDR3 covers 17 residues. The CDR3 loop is CASSLELTSGSHNEQFF. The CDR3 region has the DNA TGTGCCAGCAGCTTAGAGTTGACTAGCGGGAGCCACAATGAGCAGTTCTTC.

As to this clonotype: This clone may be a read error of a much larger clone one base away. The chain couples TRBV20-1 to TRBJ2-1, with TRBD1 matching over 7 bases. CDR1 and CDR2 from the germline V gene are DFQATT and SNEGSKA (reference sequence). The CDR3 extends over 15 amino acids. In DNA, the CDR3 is TGCAGTGCCGAAAAGACAGGGCCCCCCTACAGTGAGCAGTTCTTC. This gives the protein CSAEKTGPPYSEQFF.

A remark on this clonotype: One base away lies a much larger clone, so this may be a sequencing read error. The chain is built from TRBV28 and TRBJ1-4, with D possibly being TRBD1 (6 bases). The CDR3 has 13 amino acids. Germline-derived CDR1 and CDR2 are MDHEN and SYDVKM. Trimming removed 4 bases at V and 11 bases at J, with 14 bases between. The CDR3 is CASSYQGSDKLFF. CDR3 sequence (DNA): TGTGCCAGCAGTTACCAGGGGAGTGACAAACTGTTTTTT. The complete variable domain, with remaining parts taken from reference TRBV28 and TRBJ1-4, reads DVKVTQSSRYLVKRTGEKVFLECVQDMDHENMFWYRQDPGLGLRLIYFSYDVKMKEKGDIPEGYSVSREKKERFSLILESASTNQTSMYLCASSYQGSDKLFFGSGTQLSVL.

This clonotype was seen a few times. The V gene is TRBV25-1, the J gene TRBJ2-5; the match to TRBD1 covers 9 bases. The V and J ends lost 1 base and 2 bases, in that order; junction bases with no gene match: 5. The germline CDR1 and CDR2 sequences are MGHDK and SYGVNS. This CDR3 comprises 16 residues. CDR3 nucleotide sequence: TGTGCCAGCAGTGAATTGGGGACAGGGTCACAAGAGACCCAGTACTTC. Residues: CASSELGTGSQETQYF. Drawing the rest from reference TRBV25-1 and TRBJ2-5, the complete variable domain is EADIYQTPRYLVIGTGKKITLECSQTMGHDKMYWYQQDPGMELHLIHYSYGVNSTEKGDLSSESTVSRIRTEHFPLTLESARPSHTSQYLCASSELGTGSQETQYFGPGTRLLVL.

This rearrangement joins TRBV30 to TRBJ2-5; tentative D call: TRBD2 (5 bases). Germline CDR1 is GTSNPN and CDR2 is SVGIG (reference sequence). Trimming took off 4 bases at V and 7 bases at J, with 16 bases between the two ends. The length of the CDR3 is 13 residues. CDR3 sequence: CAWNVPRVGTQYF. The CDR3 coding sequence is TGTGCCTGGAATGTACCGCGGGTAGGGACCCAGTACTTC.

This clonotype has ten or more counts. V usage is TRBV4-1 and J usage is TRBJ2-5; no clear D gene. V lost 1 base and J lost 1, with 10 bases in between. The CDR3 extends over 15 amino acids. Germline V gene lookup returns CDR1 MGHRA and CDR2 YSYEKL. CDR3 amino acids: CASSQAGRSQETQYF. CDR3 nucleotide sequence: TGCGCCAGCAGCCAAGCAGGACGGAGCCAAGAGACCCAGTACTTC.